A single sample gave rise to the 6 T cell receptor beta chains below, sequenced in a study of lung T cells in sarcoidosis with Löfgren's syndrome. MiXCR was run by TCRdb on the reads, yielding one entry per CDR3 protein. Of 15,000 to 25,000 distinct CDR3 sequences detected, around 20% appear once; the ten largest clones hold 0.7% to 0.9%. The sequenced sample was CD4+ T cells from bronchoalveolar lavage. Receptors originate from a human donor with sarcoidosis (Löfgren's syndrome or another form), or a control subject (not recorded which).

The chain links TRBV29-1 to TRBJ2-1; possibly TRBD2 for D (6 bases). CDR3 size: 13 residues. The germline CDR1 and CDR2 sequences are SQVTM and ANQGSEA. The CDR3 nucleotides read TGCATCTTACAGGACTATCCACAGCATGAGCAGTTCTTC. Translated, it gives CILQDYPQHEQFF.

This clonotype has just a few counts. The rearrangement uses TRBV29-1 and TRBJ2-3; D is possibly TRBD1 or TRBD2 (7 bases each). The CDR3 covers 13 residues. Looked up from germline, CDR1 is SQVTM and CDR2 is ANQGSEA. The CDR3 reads CSRRGGPTDTQYF. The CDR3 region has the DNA TGCAGTCGCAGGGGGGGCCCCACAGATACGCAGTATTTT.

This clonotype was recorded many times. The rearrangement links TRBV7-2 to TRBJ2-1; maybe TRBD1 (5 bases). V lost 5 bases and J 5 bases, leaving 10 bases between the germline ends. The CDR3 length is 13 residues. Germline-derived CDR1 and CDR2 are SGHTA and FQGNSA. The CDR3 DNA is TGTGCCAGCAGCCCCAGGGTCCACAATGAGCAGTTCTTC. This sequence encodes CASSPRVHNEQFF.

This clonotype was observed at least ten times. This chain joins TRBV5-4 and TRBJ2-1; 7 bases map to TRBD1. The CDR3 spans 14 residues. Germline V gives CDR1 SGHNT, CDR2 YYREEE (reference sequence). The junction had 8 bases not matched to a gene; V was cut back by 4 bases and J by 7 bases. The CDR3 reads CASSQDRYANEQFF. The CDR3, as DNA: TGTGCCAGCAGCCAGGACAGGTATGCGAATGAGCAGTTCTTC.

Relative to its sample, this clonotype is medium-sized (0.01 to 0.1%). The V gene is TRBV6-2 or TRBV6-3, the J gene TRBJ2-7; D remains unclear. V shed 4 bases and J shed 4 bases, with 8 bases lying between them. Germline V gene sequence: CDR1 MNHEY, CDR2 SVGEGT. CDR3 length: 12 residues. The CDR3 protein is CASSSSQYEQYF. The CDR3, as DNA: TGTGCCAGCAGTTCGAGTCAGTACGAGCAGTACTTC.

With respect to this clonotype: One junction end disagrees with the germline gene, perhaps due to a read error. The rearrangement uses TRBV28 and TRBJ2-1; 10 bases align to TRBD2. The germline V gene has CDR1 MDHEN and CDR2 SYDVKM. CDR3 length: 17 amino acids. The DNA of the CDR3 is TGTGCCAGCAGGGGAACTAGCGGGGCAGGGTCCTACAATGAGCAGTCCTTC. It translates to CASRGTSGAGSYNEQSF.